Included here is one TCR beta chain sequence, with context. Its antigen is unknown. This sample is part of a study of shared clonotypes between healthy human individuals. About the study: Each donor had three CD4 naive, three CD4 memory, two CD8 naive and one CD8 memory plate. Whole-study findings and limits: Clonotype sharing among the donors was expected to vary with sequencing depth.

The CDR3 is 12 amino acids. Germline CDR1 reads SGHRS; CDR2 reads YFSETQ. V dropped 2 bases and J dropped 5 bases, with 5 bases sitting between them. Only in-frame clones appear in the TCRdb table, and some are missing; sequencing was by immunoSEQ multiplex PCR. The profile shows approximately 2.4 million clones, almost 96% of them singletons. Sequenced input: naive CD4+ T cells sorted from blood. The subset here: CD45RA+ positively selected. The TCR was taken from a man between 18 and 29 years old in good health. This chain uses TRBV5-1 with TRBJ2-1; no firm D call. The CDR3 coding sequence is TGCGCCAGCAGCTTTAGAGACAATGAGCAGTTCTTC. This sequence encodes CASSFRDNEQFF. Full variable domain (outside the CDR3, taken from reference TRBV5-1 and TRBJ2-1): KAGVTQTPRYLIKTRGQQVTLSCSPISGHRSVSWYQQTPGQGLQFLFEYFSETQRNKGNFPGRFSGRQFSNSRSEMNVSTLELGDSALYLCASSFRDNEQFFGPGTRLTVL.